The rows below give T cell receptor beta chains drawn from one sample of a study of blood T cell repertoires in COVID-19. TCRdb's copy holds only in-frame clones and misses some; the assay was immunoSEQ multiplex PCR. This table has 400,000 or so clones, more than 85% appearing once. Sequenced input: peripheral blood. All receptors come from a human donor in a cohort sampled during active COVID-19. The CDR3 runs from the conserved cysteine through the conserved F or W. The D gene is left open where the match is weak. Clone size is given for some rows only: seen once, a few or many times, or a class if the clone is expanded.

j_gene: TRBJ1-1
abundance: -
d_gene: -
v_gene: TRBV7-2
CDR3nt: TGTGCCAGCAGCTTACATGGGAGGGGCGGAGGGCACACTGAAGCTTTCTTT
CDR3aa: CASSLHGRGGGHTEAFF

j_gene: TRBJ2-5
abundance: -
d_gene: TRBD2
v_gene: TRBV7-3
CDR3nt: TGTGCCAGCAGTCAGGGGACTAGCGGGGGACGAGGAGAGACCCAGTACTTC
CDR3aa: CASSQGTSGGRGETQYF

j_gene: TRBJ2-1
abundance: -
d_gene: -
v_gene: TRBV6-5
CDR3nt: TGTGCCAGCAGGTCCCCGGTGGGCGAGATGAATGAGCAGTTCTTC
CDR3aa: CASRSPVGEMNEQFF

j_gene: TRBJ2-7
abundance: -
d_gene: -
v_gene: TRBV11-2
CDR3nt: TGTGCCAGCAGCTTATGGAGGGTCTACGAGCAGTACTTC
CDR3aa: CASSLWRVYEQYF

j_gene: TRBJ2-2
abundance: -
d_gene: -
v_gene: TRBV5-1
CDR3nt: TGCGCCAGCAGCCCTGATAGCGCCGGGGAGCTGTTTTTT
CDR3aa: CASSPDSAGELFF

j_gene: TRBJ2-1
abundance: -
d_gene: TRBD2
v_gene: TRBV15
CDR3nt: TGTGCCACCGGTTCTAGCGGGAGGTCCAGCAATGAGCAGTTCTTC
CDR3aa: CATGSSGRSSNEQFF

j_gene: TRBJ1-6
abundance: few
d_gene: -
v_gene: TRBV7-9
CDR3nt: TGTGCCAGCAGCTTAAAGGGGGATAATTCACCCCTCCACTTT
CDR3aa: CASSLKGDNSPLHF

j_gene: TRBJ2-3
abundance: -
d_gene: TRBD2
v_gene: TRBV6-4
CDR3nt: TGTGCCAGCAAGGCTCGCGGGGGATTGGGCACAGATACGCAGTATTTT
CDR3aa: CASKARGGLGTDTQYF

j_gene: TRBJ2-4
abundance: -
d_gene: TRBD1
v_gene: TRBV3-1/TRBV3-2
CDR3nt: TGTGCCAGCAGCCAAGGGCCGGGGACAGGGTACATTCAGTACTTC
CDR3aa: CASSQGPGTGYIQYF

j_gene: TRBJ1-1
abundance: -
d_gene: -
v_gene: TRBV9
CDR3nt: TGTGCCAGCAGCGTAGGCCGTGTGGGGCCTCCCTACACTGAAGCTTTCTTT
CDR3aa: CASSVGRVGPPYTEAFF

j_gene: TRBJ1-6
abundance: -
d_gene: TRBD1
v_gene: TRBV28
CDR3nt: TGTGCCAGCAGTTCGGGACAGGGAGGAGAATCACCCCTCCACTTT
CDR3aa: CASSSGQGGESPLHF

j_gene: TRBJ2-1
abundance: few
d_gene: TRBD2
v_gene: TRBV2
CDR3nt: TGTGCCAGCAGATCCCCCGGGACTAGCAGTTTCAATGAGCAGTTCTTC
CDR3aa: CASRSPGTSSFNEQFF

j_gene: TRBJ1-2
abundance: -
d_gene: -
v_gene: TRBV30
CDR3nt: TGTGCCTGGAGTGGGGGAGGGGGTGACTATGGCTACACCTTC
CDR3aa: CAWSGGGGDYGYTF

j_gene: TRBJ2-5
abundance: -
d_gene: -
v_gene: TRBV11-2
CDR3nt: TGTGCCAGCAGCTTCGACGGGGGTTCGGAGACCCAGTACTTC
CDR3aa: CASSFDGGSETQYF

j_gene: TRBJ2-7
abundance: -
d_gene: TRBD1
v_gene: TRBV5-5
CDR3nt: TGTGCCAGCAGGCGACATAGACAGGGAAGGGACGAGCAGTACTTC
CDR3aa: CASRRHRQGRDEQYF

j_gene: TRBJ1-1
abundance: few
d_gene: TRBD1
v_gene: TRBV9
CDR3nt: TGTGCCAGCAACCAGGGGGCGCTTGGCACTGAAGCTTTCTTT
CDR3aa: CASNQGALGTEAFF

j_gene: TRBJ2-2
abundance: -
d_gene: TRBD2
v_gene: TRBV2
CDR3nt: TGTGCCAGCAGTATGGGAGGGGCCGGGGAGCTGTTTTTT
CDR3aa: CASSMGGAGELFF

j_gene: TRBJ2-3
abundance: -
d_gene: TRBD1
v_gene: TRBV11-2
CDR3nt: TGTGCCAGCAGCTCAACGACAGGGCCAGATACGCAGTATTTT
CDR3aa: CASSSTTGPDTQYF

j_gene: TRBJ2-3
abundance: -
d_gene: TRBD2
v_gene: TRBV10-2
CDR3nt: TGCGCCAGCAGTATCATCGGGGGGGCCGGAGATACGCAGTATTTT
CDR3aa: CASSIIGGAGDTQYF

j_gene: TRBJ1-5
abundance: -
d_gene: TRBD1
v_gene: TRBV2
CDR3nt: TGTGCCAGCAGCAAACAGGGGGCTTTTCCCCAAAATCAGCCCCAGCATTTT
CDR3aa: CASSKQGAFPQNQPQHF

j_gene: TRBJ2-3
abundance: -
d_gene: -
v_gene: TRBV5-1
CDR3nt: TGCGCCAGCAGTGTAATGTACGGAGATACGCAGTATTTT
CDR3aa: CASSVMYGDTQYF

j_gene: TRBJ1-5
abundance: -
d_gene: -
v_gene: TRBV6-6
CDR3nt: TGTGCCAGCAGCCACGCCCAGAACGAGCCCCAGCATTTT
CDR3aa: CASSHAQNEPQHF

j_gene: TRBJ2-2
abundance: -
d_gene: TRBD1
v_gene: TRBV5-1
CDR3nt: TGCGCCAGCAGCTCGAAGACAGGGTGGGCGGCTGAACCCGGGGAGCTGTTTTTT
CDR3aa: CASSSKTGWAAEPGELFF

j_gene: TRBJ1-5
abundance: -
d_gene: TRBD1
v_gene: TRBV29-1
CDR3nt: TGCAGCGTGGGGACAGGGGGAAGCAATCAGCCCCAGCATTTT
CDR3aa: CSVGTGGSNQPQHF

j_gene: TRBJ2-5
abundance: -
d_gene: TRBD2
v_gene: TRBV30
CDR3nt: TGTGCCTGGAACCACTACGGACTAGCGGGCCAAGAGACCCAGTACTTC
CDR3aa: CAWNHYGLAGQETQYF

j_gene: TRBJ2-2
abundance: -
d_gene: TRBD1
v_gene: TRBV30
CDR3nt: TGTGCCTGGAGCCCAGGGGGCCCCGGGGAGCTGTTTTTT
CDR3aa: CAWSPGGPGELFF

j_gene: TRBJ2-3
abundance: -
d_gene: TRBD1
v_gene: TRBV9
CDR3nt: TGTGCCAGCAGCCCCACGACAGGGGGCACAGATACGCAGTATTTT
CDR3aa: CASSPTTGGTDTQYF

j_gene: TRBJ2-1
abundance: -
d_gene: TRBD1
v_gene: TRBV18
CDR3nt: TGTGCCAGCTCACCAAGGGACAGGGGCCATTTTTACAATGAGCAGTTTACGAATGAGCAGTTCTTC
CDR3aa: CASSPRDRGHFYNEQFTNEQFF

j_gene: TRBJ2-6
abundance: -
d_gene: TRBD1
v_gene: TRBV18
CDR3nt: TGTGCCAGCTCACAAGGGACAGGGGGCTCCCTCTCTGGGGCCAACGTCCTGACTTTC
CDR3aa: CASSQGTGGSLSGANVLTF

j_gene: TRBJ2-7
abundance: once
d_gene: TRBD2
v_gene: TRBV19
CDR3nt: TGTGCCAGTCAGGGTGGGCTAGCGGGCGGAAACTACGAGCAGTACTTC
CDR3aa: CASQGGLAGGNYEQYF